Sequencing of this T cell receptor (beta chain) was carried out in a study of neoadjuvant nivolumab and ipilimumab in lung cancer. Study-level findings and limits: Compared with tumor-adjacent uninvolved lung, resected tumors showed greater richness and clonality.

On this clone: Its matching antigen is unknown.

The table came from immunoSEQ multiplex PCR; TCRdb's copy has only in-frame clones and leaves some out. The sample includes 45,000 to 55,000 clones, more than 85% seen only once; the top ten take approximately 3.5%. Germline V gene lookup returns CDR1 SGHVS and CDR2 FNYEAQ. V was trimmed by 0 bases and J by 7 bases, leaving 9 bases between them. There are 14 residues in the CDR3. The V gene is TRBV7-6, the J gene TRBJ2-2; D gene ambiguous. This clonotype was obtained from an adult with non-small cell lung cancer. Some clones in this sample may be carry-over from other donors' samples. The specimen was blood, collected before neoadjuvant nivolumab, alone or with ipilimumab. The CDR3 reads CASSLARDYGELFF. CDR3 sequence (DNA): TGTGCCAGCAGCTTAGCCCGCGATTACGGGGAGCTGTTTTTT.